This TCR beta chain was identified during a study of early T cells in non-severe SARS-CoV-2 infection. Germline CDR1 reads MNHEY; CDR2 reads SVGAGI. The junction had 9 bases not matched to a gene; V was cut back by 6 bases and J by 7 bases. The CDR3 length is 13 residues. Each cDNA molecule carried a unique molecular identifier. One entry per CDR3 protein results from TCRdb running MiXCR on the 5' RACE reads. The data show over 45,000 distinct CDR3 sequences, about 7.7% seen once. General study points: Reliance on VDJdb matching favored anti-spike CD8 responses; private and CD4 specificities were missed.

On this clonotype itself: Its antigen is not identified.

The rearrangement uses TRBV6-5 and TRBJ2-7, with TRBD2 identical over 7 bases. Source: whole blood, taken at baseline. This TCR derives from an adult who was a healthcare worker with PCR-confirmed SARS-CoV-2 infection or an uninfected control (not recorded which). The CDR3 spells CASSTLAAGEQYF. The CDR3 nucleotides read TGTGCCAGCAGCACCCTTGCAGCGGGAGAGCAGTACTTC.